A single sample is the source of the 5 T cell receptor beta chains below, sequenced in a study of CXCR3-negative and CXCR3-positive naive CD8 T cells. cDNA libraries for TRB were generated by 5' RACE incorporating UMI labels. For each CDR3 protein, TCRdb gives one entry from its re-call of the 5' RACE reads, without DNA. The sample has 50,000 to 65,000 distinct CDR3 sequences; the top ten hold approximately 1.5%. The sequencing input was naive CXCR3- CD8+ T cells from blood. The subset denotes: CD45RO-CCR7+CD27+CD95- naive CD8+ T cells lacking CXCR3 (TNR3-). The receptors here all came from a human donor in good health. Some clones in this sample may be carry-over from other donors' samples.

The rearrangement uses TRBV4-1 and TRBJ2-1. There are 14 residues in the CDR3. Germline CDR1 reads MGHRA; CDR2 reads YSYEKL. CDR3 protein: CASSQEGSYNEQFF.

The CDR3 here is CASSQAGTAAYEQYF. The gene calls are TRBV4-1 and TRBJ2-7; TCRdb indicates TRBD1, and absent DNA this call remains unverified. The CDR3 contains 15 residues. CDR1 and CDR2 (germline): MGHRA, YSYEKL.

The CDR3 spells CASSLYNSPLHF. The genes are TRBV7-9 and TRBJ1-6. Germline V CDR1 and CDR2: SEHNR, FQNEAQ (reference sequence). This CDR3 contains 12 residues.

The chain uses TRBV28 and TRBJ2-1; TCRdb reports TRBD1, a call that lacks DNA to check it against. The CDR3 has 16 residues. CDR1 and CDR2 from the germline V gene are MDHEN and SYDVKM. The CDR3 protein is CASSTGTASSYNEQFF.

This chain uses TRBV6-2 or TRBV6-3 with TRBJ2-2; TCRdb gives TRBD2 as the D gene, but with no DNA this cannot be confirmed. CDR1 MNHEY and CDR2 SVGEGT come from the germline V gene. This CDR3 has 21 residues. The chain's CDR3 is CASSIAPGTSGDHANTGELFF.